The T cell receptor (beta chain) described here comes from a study of blood T cells in healthy people across ages. Study-wide results and caveats: Age advanced and TCR beta diversity per million T cells fell, roughly linearly.

Combining a sample-barcoded 5' primer with a J-beta primer mix, a second PCR ran for about 6 to 11 cycles. The template-switch adaptor was a 5' adaptor with 12 random nucleotides. It tagged each cDNA molecule. TCRdb re-called the 5' RACE reads through MiXCR, storing one row per CDR3 protein. The sample lists roughly 1,700,000 distinct CDR3 sequences, roughly 28% occurring once. Every participating donor contributed about 10 milliliters of peripheral blood through a draw. Germline V gene lookup returns CDR1 LGHDT and CDR2 YNNKEL (reference sequence). The CDR3 extends over 13 amino acids. Details on this clonotype: Its antigen is unidentified. The germline gene is not matched at one end of the junction; a read error may be the cause.

Sequencing was performed on blood. The clonotype was recovered from a woman in her thirties in good health. The V and J genes are TRBV3-1 and TRBJ2-1; D remains ambiguous. The CDR3 region has the DNA TGTGCCAGCAGCCAAGACACCCACAATGAGCTGTTCTTC. The encoded protein is CASSQDTHNELFF.